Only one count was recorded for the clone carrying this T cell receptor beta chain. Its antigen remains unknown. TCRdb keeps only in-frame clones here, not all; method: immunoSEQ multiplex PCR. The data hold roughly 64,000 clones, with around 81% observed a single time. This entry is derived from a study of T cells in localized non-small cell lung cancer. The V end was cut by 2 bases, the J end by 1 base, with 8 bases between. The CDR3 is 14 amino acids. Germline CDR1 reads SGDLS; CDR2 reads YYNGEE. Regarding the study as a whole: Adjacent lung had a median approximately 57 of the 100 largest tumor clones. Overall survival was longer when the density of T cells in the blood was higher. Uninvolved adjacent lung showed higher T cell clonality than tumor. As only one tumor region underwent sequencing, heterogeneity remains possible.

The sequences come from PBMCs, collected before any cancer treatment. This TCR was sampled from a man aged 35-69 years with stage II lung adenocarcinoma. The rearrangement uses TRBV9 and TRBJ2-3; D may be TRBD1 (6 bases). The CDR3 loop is CASSVRQGTDTQYF. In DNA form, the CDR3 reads TGTGCCAGCAGCGTTCGACAGGGCACAGATACGCAGTATTTT.